What follows are 2 T cell receptor beta chains derived from one specimen sequenced in a study of cytomegalovirus exposure and HLA in healthy donors. TCRdb keeps only in-frame clones here, not all; method: immunoSEQ multiplex PCR. The sample has 90,000 to 130,000 clones; roughly 84% are singletons. The source material was PBMCs. The receptors originated from a woman aged 18-29 years in good health and CMV-seronegative.

This clone showed up just once. V gene TRBV2 combines with J gene TRBJ2-7, with a possible D match to TRBD2 (6 bases). V gave up 2 bases and J gave up 7 bases, with 24 bases separating them. The CDR3 consists of 17 residues. CDR1 is SNHLY and CDR2 is FYNNEI in the germline V gene. CDR3 residues: CASSEIGGADIGGEQYF. CDR3 coding DNA: TGTGCCAGCAGTGAAATCGGCGGGGCCGACATTGGAGGGGAGCAGTACTTC.

The chain has TRBV7-3 and TRBJ2-3; TRBD2 aligns across 9 bases. CDR1 and CDR2 from the germline V gene are SGHTA and FQGTGA. There are 16 residues in the CDR3. V lost 1 base, J lost 4 bases, and 6 bases stayed unmatched. In DNA form, the CDR3 reads TGTGCCAGCAGCTTAAATAGCGGGGGCAAACCAGATACGCAGTATTTT. Translation gives CASSLNSGGKPDTQYF.